These 9 T cell receptor beta chains were all obtained from the same sample, sequenced in a study of shared clonotypes between healthy human individuals. Clones were read by immunoSEQ multiplex PCR, and TCRdb kept only the in-frame ones, dropping some. The sample contains about 2.1 million clones, under 95% of which appear only once. CD8 cells regarded as naive lacked CD45RO, were positively chosen for CCR7, and omitted terminally differentiated effector memory CD45RA+ cells. Sequencing used naive CD8+ T cells from PBMCs. The receptors come from a man aged 18 to 29 in good health. Some clones in this sample may be carry-over from other donors' samples.

V and J are TRBV27 and TRBJ2-3; 9 nucleotides match TRBD2. The CDR3 length is 18 residues. V lost 8 bases, J lost 4 bases, and 19 bases stayed unmatched. Germline CDR1 MNHEY, CDR2 SMNVEV (reference sequence). CDR3 nucleotides: TGTGCCAGCTCTGGAATAGCGGGAGTCCTCCGGGGGCCAGATACGCAGTATTTT. Encoded protein: CASSGIAGVLRGPDTQYF.

This chain connects TRBV9 to TRBJ1-2; D ambiguous. This CDR3 contains 14 residues. Germline CDR1 SGDLS, CDR2 YYNGEE. V was clipped by 0 bases and J by 8 bases, with 14 bases between them. CDR3 amino acids: CASSVGGGLWGYTF. The CDR3 DNA follows: TGTGCCAGCAGCGTAGGTGGAGGTCTTTGGGGCTACACCTTC.

This clone appeared a single time. The chain employs TRBV7-8 and TRBJ1-1, with TRBD1 as a possible D gene (5 bases). V dropped 2 bases and J dropped 0 bases, with 13 bases sitting between them. The germline V gene has CDR1 SGHVS and CDR2 FQNEAQ. The CDR3 totals 16 residues. The CDR3 protein is CASSLSGYGLNTEAFF. CDR3 sequence (DNA): TGTGCCAGCAGCTTATCAGGGTACGGCCTGAACACTGAAGCTTTCTTT.

The V gene is TRBV13, the J gene TRBJ2-5; the match to TRBD2 covers 10 bases. Trimming cost V 3 bases and J 6 bases; bases outside gene matches: 13. CDR3 length equals 17 residues. Germline V gene lookup returns CDR1 PRHDT and CDR2 FYEKMQ (reference sequence). The CDR3 bases are TGTGCCAGCAGCTTTCCCCCAGAGCGGGAGGGGACAAAGACCCAGTACTTC. Amino acid sequence: CASSFPPEREGTKTQYF.

The rearrangement links TRBV2 to TRBJ1-5; 8 nucleotides line up with TRBD1. Trimming removed 3 bases from V and 4 bases from J; junction bases left unmatched: 5. The CDR3 is made up of 15 amino acids. Germline loops: CDR1 SNHLY, CDR2 FYNNEI. CDR3 DNA sequence: TGTGCCAGCAGTGAGGACAGGGTAAGGAATCAGCCCCAGCATTTT. It codes for CASSEDRVRNQPQHF.

This chain joins TRBV7-7 and TRBJ2-7; the D gene is possibly TRBD2 (6 bases). The CDR3 totals 13 residues. V was shortened by 8 bases and J by 1 base, with 12 bases between the two germline ends. Germline-derived CDR1 and CDR2 are SSHAT and FNYEAQ (reference sequence). The CDR3 nucleotides are TGTGCCAGCTCCACCGCGGGGTCCTACGAGCAGTACTTC. Its protein product is CASSTAGSYEQYF.

The V and J genes are TRBV9 and TRBJ2-7; 10 bases are a match to TRBD1. Germline V gene lookup returns CDR1 SGDLS and CDR2 YYNGEE. V shed 4 bases and J 4 bases; nucleotides not matched to a gene: 14. This CDR3 is 17 amino acids long. Written as DNA, the CDR3 is TGTGCCAGCAGCCCTCGGGACAGGGGAGCGGCTTGGTACGAGCAGTACTTC. Amino acid sequence: CASSPRDRGAAWYEQYF.

Notes on this clone: The same CDR3 arises from other DNA sequences in this sample as well. The chain uses TRBV27 and TRBJ2-2; D is unclear. Germline assignment: CDR1 MNHEY and CDR2 SMNVEV (reference sequence). V lost 5 bases and J lost 5, with 6 bases in between. This CDR3 contains 12 residues. CDR3 nucleotides: TGTGCCAGCAGTCCCCTGACCGGGGAGCTGTTTTTT. This codes for CASSPLTGELFF.

The V call is TRBV4-1, the J call TRBJ2-7, with 11 bases that match TRBD2. V lost 1 base, J lost 3 bases, and 5 bases stayed unmatched. The CDR3 loop spans 16 amino acids. Germline-derived CDR1 and CDR2 are MGHRA and YSYEKL. As DNA, the CDR3 is TGCGCCAGCAGCCAAGGTCTAGCGGGAGGCCACTACGAGCAGTACTTC. Amino acid sequence: CASSQGLAGGHYEQYF.